The 2 T cell receptor beta chains below were found in one sample sequenced in a study of T-cell reconstitution after alpha-beta-depleted transplantation in children. TCRbeta library construction was performed incorporating unique molecular identifiers. TCRdb redid the calling of the PCR reads with MiXCR, one entry per CDR3 protein. The profile shows about 830,000 distinct CDR3 sequences, 15% to 20% of them singletons. The sequenced sample was PBMCs, mostly from graft donor cells, obtained 360 days after TCRalphabeta/CD19-depleted stem cell transplant. The receptors originated from a male patient aged 10-17 years who had a stem cell transplant for acute lymphoblastic leukemia, so the T cells may come from the graft donor.

This clonotype was picked up a small number of times. This chain joins TRBV7-8 and TRBJ2-7, with TRBD2 identical over 7 bases. The CDR3 sequence is 13 residues long. The germline V gene encodes CDR1 SGHVS and CDR2 FQNEAQ. The junction had 3 bases not matched to a gene; V was cut back by 5 bases and J by 2 bases. CDR3 in DNA: TGTGCCAGCAGCGCCCGGGGGGCCTACGAGCAGTACTTC. Encoded protein: CASSARGAYEQYF.

The CDR3 here is CASRWENTGELFF. The DNA for the CDR3 is TGTGCCAGTAGGTGGGAAAACACCGGGGAGCTGTTTTTT. The chain is built from TRBV19 and TRBJ2-2; D not certain. Between the trimmed V and J ends, which lost 6 bases and 2 bases, there was a span of 7 bases. The CDR3 consists of 13 residues. CDR1 LNHDA and CDR2 SQIVND come from the germline V gene (reference sequence).